This paragraph covers one T cell receptor (beta chain) sequence. Its antigen is not known. Only in-frame clones appear in the TCRdb table, and some are missing; sequencing was by immunoSEQ multiplex PCR. The sample has around 99,000 clones, approximately 80% seen once; the top ten hold around 15%. The data were obtained in a study of PD-1 blockade in classical Hodgkin lymphoma. Following autologous stem cell transplantation, relapse occurred in every patient, and exposure to brentuximab vedotin varied. Study-wide findings and caveats: Repertoire differences lack defined causes, possibly disease activity or prior therapy.

The CDR3 consists of 14 residues. In germline, CDR1 is GTSNPN, CDR2 SVGIG (reference sequence). Trimming took off 3 bases at V and 2 bases at J, with 11 bases between the two ends. Source: peripheral blood mononuclear cells (PBMCs), taken before the second cycle of nivolumab. V gene TRBV30 combines with J gene TRBJ1-3; D may be TRBD1 (5 bases). This clonotype was sampled from a human donor with classical Hodgkin lymphoma. CDR3 in DNA: TGTGCCTGGAGGCAGGGCACCCCTGGAAACACCATATATTTT. It is translated as CAWRQGTPGNTIYF.